Listed here are 11 T cell receptor beta chains from one sample, sequenced in a study of cytomegalovirus exposure and HLA in healthy donors. It was with 60 Vbeta and 13 Jbeta primers that the PCR ran. Only in-frame clones appear in the TCRdb table, and some are missing; sequencing was by immunoSEQ multiplex PCR. The sample records 130,000 or so clones, around 90% being singletons. Sequencing was done on a sample of PBMCs. The receptors come from a woman between 35 and 50 years old in good health and CMV-seronegative.

This chain connects TRBV6-4 to TRBJ2-3; 8 nucleotides agree with TRBD2. V gave up 2 bases and J gave up 3 bases; unmatched junction bases: 7. The CDR3 runs to 16 residues. Per germline, CDR1 MRHNA and CDR2 SNTAGT. The CDR3 sequence is CASSDAGAGGTDTQYF. The CDR3 DNA is TGTGCCAGCAGTGACGCGGGCGCGGGGGGTACAGATACGCAGTATTTT.

This chain connects TRBV7-9 to TRBJ2-5; TRBD1 matches 8 bases. The length of the CDR3 is 15 residues. Germline lookup yields CDR1 SEHNR and CDR2 FQNEAQ (reference sequence). V lost 0 bases to trimming and J lost 5 bases; unmatched junction nucleotides: 5. This CDR3 is CASSLAGQGVETQYF. The CDR3, as DNA: TGTGCCAGCAGCTTAGCAGGACAGGGTGTGGAGACCCAGTACTTC. The full variable domain, completed using reference TRBV7-9 and TRBJ2-5, is DTGVSQNPRHKITKRGQNVTFRCDPISEHNRLYWYRQTLGQGPEFLTYFQNEAQLEKSRLLSDRFSAERPKGSFSTLEIQRTEQGDSAMYLCASSLAGQGVETQYFGPGTRLLVL.

This chain connects TRBV9 to TRBJ2-2, with D perhaps TRBD2 (6 bases). The germline gives CDR1 SGDLS, CDR2 YYNGEE. This CDR3 is built from 17 residues. Trimming shortened V by 0 bases and J by 5 bases, and 17 bases separated the two germline ends. As DNA, the CDR3 is TGTGCCAGCAGCGTAGCCCCTGGATCTGGGAGGACCGGGGAGCTGTTTTTT. Translated, it gives CASSVAPGSGRTGELFF.

This chain uses TRBV5-1 with TRBJ2-7; 11 bases align to TRBD2. J gave up 6 bases and V 2 bases, and 4 bases lay outside the gene matches. Germline CDR1 reads SGHRS; CDR2 reads YFSETQ. The CDR3 covers 14 residues. CDR3: CASSFSGGGLEQYF. The CDR3 DNA reads TGCGCCAGCAGCTTTAGCGGGGGGGGGCTCGAGCAGTACTTC.

The chain employs TRBV6-5 and TRBJ1-2, with 8 bases aligning to TRBD1. The CDR3 sequence is 14 residues long. The J segment lost 2 bases and the V segment lost 6 bases, leaving 5 bases of the junction unmatched. CDR1 is MNHEY and CDR2 is SVGAGI in the germline V gene. The CDR3 sequence: CASSASGGNYGYTF. The CDR3 DNA reads as TGTGCCAGCAGCGCTTCAGGGGGCAACTATGGCTACACCTTC.

The V gene is TRBV4-2, the J gene TRBJ1-2; 9 nucleotides align to TRBD1. The ends lost 0 bases at V and 4 bases at J; junction bases unmatched: 3. This CDR3 has 15 amino acids. Germline-derived CDR1 and CDR2 are LGHNA and YNFKEQ. The CDR3 nucleotides read TGTGCCAGCAGCCAAGATCCACAGGGGGCCTATGGCTACACCTTC. This encodes CASSQDPQGAYGYTF.

The J gene is TRBJ1-2, the V gene TRBV2, with 8 bases aligning to TRBD1. Germline V gene data show CDR1 as SNHLY and CDR2 as FYNNEI. The V and J ends lost 5 bases and 3 bases, in that order; junction bases with no gene match: 11. The CDR3 has 16 amino acids. DNA for the CDR3: TGTGCCAGCAGTAGGGCATCAGGGGGCGGTGACTATGGCTACACCTTC. This translates into CASSRASGGGDYGYTF. Complete variable domain (other parts from reference TRBV2 and TRBJ1-2): EPEVTQTPSHQVTQMGQEVILRCVPISNHLYFYWYRQILGQKVEFLVSFYNNEISEKSEIFDDQFSVERPDGSNFTLKIRSTKLEDSAMYFCASSRASGGGDYGYTFGSGTRLTVV.

This clone was found once. This rearrangement joins TRBV13 to TRBJ2-1; TRBD2 aligns across 8 bases. The CDR3 sequence is 16 residues long. CDR1 and CDR2 (germline): PRHDT, FYEKMQ (reference sequence). Unmatched junction bases numbered 3, after V lost 2 bases and J lost 0 bases. This chain's CDR3 is CASSLLAGSSYNEQFF. The CDR3 DNA follows: TGTGCCAGCAGCTTATTAGCGGGGAGCTCCTACAATGAGCAGTTCTTC.

V usage is TRBV5-4 and J usage is TRBJ2-7; 7 nucleotides line up with TRBD2. There are 15 residues in the CDR3. The V segment lost 0 bases and the J segment 6 bases; nucleotides outside the gene matches: 9. Germline loops: CDR1 SGHNT, CDR2 YYREEE (reference sequence). CDR3 sequence (DNA): TGTGCCAGCAGCTTGGGGGGGGGAAATACTATCGAGCAGTACTTC. Translated, it gives CASSLGGGNTIEQYF.

This chain uses TRBV6-1 with TRBJ1-4; D uncertain. Trimming removed 6 bases at V and 5 bases at J, with 16 bases between. This CDR3 has 15 residues. Germline V gene data show CDR1 as MNHNS and CDR2 as SASEGT. The CDR3 DNA reads TGTGCCAGCAGGGACTCGGACCGTTGGAATGAAAAACTGTTTTTT. Translating it yields CASRDSDRWNEKLFF.

The rearrangement joins TRBV5-1 to TRBJ1-1, with 7 bases aligning to TRBD1. V shed 7 bases and J 3 bases; nucleotides not matched to a gene: 6. CDR1 SGHRS and CDR2 YFSETQ come from the germline V gene. This CDR3 is built from 13 residues. The DNA for the CDR3 is TGCGCCAGCTCGCAGGACAGGTACACTGAAGCTTTCTTT. It encodes CASSQDRYTEAFF.